A selection of T cell receptor beta chains follows, all from one sample in a study of shared clonotypes between healthy human individuals. The protocol was immunoSEQ multiplex PCR, while the TCRdb copy is restricted to in-frame clones and leaves out a portion. The repertoire consists of roughly 770,000 clones, with 96% occurring once and the leading ten covering about 0.25%. The sequencing input was naive CD8+ T cells sorted from blood. These TCRs come from a man younger than 40 in good health. CDR3s include the opening cysteine and the closing phenylalanine or tryptophan. The D gene is left open where the match is weak. Rows may omit the clone size; those that give it use once, few, many or a size class.

size	V	D	length	J	CDR3	DNA
NA	TRBV6-1	NA	15	TRBJ2-7	CASREGTAASYEQYF	TGTGCCAGCAGGGAGGGGACAGCTGCCTCCTACGAGCAGTACTTC
NA	TRBV29-1	NA	14	TRBJ2-7	CSVEVGGLFYEQYF	TGCAGCGTTGAAGTGGGGGGCCTTTTTTACGAGCAGTACTTC
NA	TRBV29-1	NA	14	TRBJ1-3	CSVETAGNGNTIYF	TGCAGCGTTGAAACGGCAGGGAATGGAAACACCATATATTTT
NA	TRBV18	NA	15	TRBJ2-5	CASSPWTTNQETQYF	TGTGCCAGCTCACCGTGGACTACAAACCAAGAGACCCAGTACTTC
NA	TRBV15	NA	15	TRBJ1-5	CATSHFGGFNQPQHF	TGTGCCACCAGCCACTTTGGGGGTTTCAATCAGCCCCAGCATTTT
NA	TRBV7-2	NA	18	TRBJ1-5	CASSLEGPGVYSNQPQHF	TGTGCCAGCAGCTTAGAGGGCCCGGGGGTATATAGCAATCAGCCCCAGCATTTT
NA	TRBV5-4	NA	12	TRBJ2-7	CASRTDSYEQYF	TGTGCCAGCAGGACAGACTCCTACGAGCAGTACTTC
NA	TRBV7-6	NA	14	TRBJ2-7	CASSLAGGSYEQYF	TGTGCCAGCAGCTTAGCCGGGGGCTCCTACGAGCAGTACTTC
NA	TRBV5-1	NA	14	TRBJ2-2	CASSYGQHTGELFF	TGCGCCAGCAGCTACGGACAACACACCGGGGAGCTGTTTTTT
NA	TRBV7-2	TRBD1	16	TRBJ2-7	CASSLGPGQAPYEQYF	TGTGCCAGCAGCTTAGGCCCGGGACAGGCCCCCTACGAGCAGTACTTC
NA	TRBV4-1	TRBD1	15	TRBJ2-5	CASSERQGRWETQYF	TGCGCCAGCAGCGAACGACAGGGTAGGTGGGAGACCCAGTACTTC
NA	TRBV11-2	TRBD2	17	TRBJ2-3	CASSWMAGGPFTDTQYF	TGTGCCAGCAGCTGGATGGCGGGAGGGCCTTTCACAGATACGCAGTATTTT
NA	TRBV25-1	NA	11	TRBJ2-1	CASSDSNEQFF	TGTGCCAGCAGTGACTCCAATGAGCAGTTCTTC
NA	TRBV10-1	TRBD1	12	TRBJ2-3	CASSRTGDTQYF	TGCGCCAGCAGCAGGACAGGAGATACGCAGTATTTT
NA	TRBV29-1	NA	16	TRBJ2-1	CSVGGTATLSYNEQFF	TGCAGCGTTGGAGGGACTGCCACATTGAGCTACAATGAGCAGTTCTTC
NA	TRBV2	TRBD1	15	TRBJ1-5	CASSPTRGQGQPQHF	TGTGCCAGCAGTCCTACCAGGGGGCAGGGTCAGCCCCAGCATTTT
NA	TRBV4-1	NA	14	TRBJ1-4	CASSQGRFNEKLFF	TGCGCCAGCAGCCAGGGCCGGTTCAATGAAAAACTGTTTTTT
NA	TRBV25-1	NA	15	TRBJ2-1	CASSDIQGPYNEQFF	TGTGCCAGCAGTGATATTCAGGGTCCCTACAATGAGCAGTTCTTC
NA	TRBV9	NA	18	TRBJ2-6	CASRGVGYDLPGANVLTF	TGTGCCAGCAGGGGGGTAGGTTATGACCTCCCTGGGGCCAACGTCCTGACTTTC
once	TRBV4-1	NA	13	TRBJ2-1	CASSQGGTYEQFF	TGCGCCAGCAGCCAAGGTGGGACTTATGAGCAGTTCTTC
NA	TRBV5-1	NA	14	TRBJ1-1	CASSPIQGNTEAFF	TGCGCCAGCAGCCCTATACAGGGAAACACTGAAGCTTTCTTT
once	TRBV10-3	TRBD2	16	TRBJ2-7	CAISDRNSGHSYEQYF	TGTGCCATCAGTGATCGGAATAGCGGGCACTCCTACGAGCAGTACTTC
NA	TRBV28	TRBD2	14	TRBJ2-1	CASSLAGETNEQFF	TGTGCCAGCAGTCTAGCGGGAGAAACTAATGAGCAGTTCTTC
NA	TRBV28	NA	15	TRBJ1-1	CASSLSPGALTEAFF	TGTGCCAGCAGTTTATCCCCAGGGGCGCTAACTGAAGCTTTCTTT
once	TRBV6-6	NA	16	TRBJ1-5	CASSPTPATGDQPQHF	TGTGCCAGCAGCCCCACCCCCGCGACAGGTGATCAGCCCCAGCATTTT
NA	TRBV6-5	TRBD1	15	TRBJ2-2	CASSYSTGLTGELFF	TGTGCCAGCAGTTACTCGACAGGGCTCACCGGGGAGCTGTTTTTT
NA	TRBV5-1	NA	14	TRBJ1-1	CASSLVDRFAEAFF	TGCGCCAGCAGCTTGGTCGACAGGTTCGCTGAAGCTTTCTTT
NA	TRBV10-3	NA	13	TRBJ2-7	CAISEYRTYEQYF	TGTGCCATCAGTGAGTACAGGACCTACGAGCAGTACTTC
once	TRBV19	TRBD1	14	TRBJ2-1	CASRKGQSYNEQFF	TGTGCCAGTAGGAAGGGACAGTCCTACAATGAGCAGTTCTTC
NA	TRBV5-4	TRBD2	16	TRBJ2-1	CASRPRLAGGQREQFF	TGTGCCAGCAGACCACGACTAGCGGGAGGGCAGAGGGAGCAGTTCTTC
NA	TRBV15	NA	13	TRBJ2-7	CATSRDSGDEQYF	TGTGCCACCAGCAGAGACTCAGGGGACGAGCAGTACTTC
NA	TRBV13	TRBD2	15	TRBJ2-1	CASSLALAGGNEQFF	TGTGCCAGCAGCTTAGCACTAGCGGGGGGCAATGAGCAGTTCTTC
few	TRBV19	TRBD2	16	TRBJ2-3	CASSPLAGTSTDTQYF	TGTGCCAGTAGTCCGCTAGCGGGCACTAGCACAGATACGCAGTATTTT
NA	TRBV6-5	TRBD1	15	TRBJ2-2	CASSYSRTGPGELFF	TGTGCCAGCAGTTACTCCAGGACAGGTCCCGGGGAGCTGTTTTTT
NA	TRBV2	TRBD2	12	TRBJ2-7	CASWGLVDEQYF	TGTGCCAGCTGGGGACTAGTCGACGAGCAGTACTTC
NA	TRBV4-1	NA	13	TRBJ1-1	CASSYSRNTEAFF	TGCGCCAGCTCCTACTCACGGAACACTGAAGCTTTCTTT
NA	TRBV28	NA	14	TRBJ2-7	CASSLVQGSYEQYF	TGTGCCAGCAGTTTAGTGCAGGGCTCCTACGAGCAGTACTTC
NA	TRBV7-9	NA	13	TRBJ2-5	CASRSGPQETQYF	TGTGCCAGCAGATCGGGTCCGCAAGAGACCCAGTACTTC
NA	TRBV9	TRBD1	18	TRBJ1-1	CASSLSSGTGLSFAEAFF	TGTGCCAGCAGCCTCTCTTCCGGGACAGGCCTTTCGTTCGCTGAAGCTTTCTTT
NA	TRBV7-9	NA	13	TRBJ2-1	CASSRKGWVQQFF	TGTGCCAGCAGCCGCAAGGGATGGGTCCAGCAGTTCTTC
NA	TRBV27	NA	16	TRBJ2-3	CASSTTSSGSTDTQYF	TGTGCCAGCAGTACCACCTCGAGCGGATCCACAGATACGCAGTATTTT
NA	TRBV28	TRBD2	14	TRBJ2-7	CASSGTSGAYEQYF	TGTGCCAGCAGCGGGACTAGCGGGGCCTACGAGCAGTACTTC
NA	TRBV4-2	TRBD2	15	TRBJ2-7	CASSQAGGSHNEQYF	TGTGCCAGCAGCCAAGCCGGCGGGAGTCACAACGAGCAGTACTTC
NA	TRBV6-1	NA	16	TRBJ1-2	CASSDFRPGLGYGYTF	TGTGCCAGCAGTGATTTCAGGCCGGGTCTAGGTTATGGCTACACCTTC
NA	TRBV7-9	NA	13	TRBJ1-4	CATKGPSSEKLFF	TGTGCCACAAAAGGGCCCTCTAGCGAAAAACTGTTTTTT